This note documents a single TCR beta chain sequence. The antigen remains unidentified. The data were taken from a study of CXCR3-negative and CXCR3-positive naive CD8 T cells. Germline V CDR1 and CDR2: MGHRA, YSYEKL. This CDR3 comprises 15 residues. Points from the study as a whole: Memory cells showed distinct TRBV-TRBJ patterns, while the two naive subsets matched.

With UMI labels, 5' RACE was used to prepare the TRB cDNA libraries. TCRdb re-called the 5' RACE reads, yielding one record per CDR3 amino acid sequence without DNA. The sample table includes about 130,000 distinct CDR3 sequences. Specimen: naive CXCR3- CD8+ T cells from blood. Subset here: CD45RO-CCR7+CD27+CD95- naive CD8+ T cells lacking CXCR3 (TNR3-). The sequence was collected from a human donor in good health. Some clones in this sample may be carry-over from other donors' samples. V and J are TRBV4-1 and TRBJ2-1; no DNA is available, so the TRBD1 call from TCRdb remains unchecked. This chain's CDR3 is CASSQETRTGGEQFF.